This paragraph reports one TCR beta chain. The sample comes from a study of blood T cell repertoires in COVID-19. The wider study: Samples of COVID-19 (acute and convalescent) were obtained from the United States, Italy and Spain. From T cells, B-cell-depleted T cells, or PBMCs came the material, which was cDNA or gDNA.

TCRdb's copy holds only in-frame clones and misses some; the assay was immunoSEQ multiplex PCR. The repertoire holds 200,000 to 250,000 clones, with almost 90% as singletons. This CDR3 comprises 14 residues. The V gene's germline CDR1 is SGHAT and CDR2 FQNNGV. V was pared by 5 bases and J by 8 bases, with 15 bases between. This receptor was taken from a man aged 30 to 39 who had been exposed to COVID-19. The genes are TRBV11-2 and TRBJ2-2; D not certain. Sequenced material: PBMCs or T cells enriched from blood (not recorded which). CDR3 coding DNA: TGTGCCAGCAGCCCCAACTCCGATCTAGGGGAGCTGTTTTTT. It codes for CASSPNSDLGELFF.